The TCR beta chain described here comes from a study of cytomegalovirus exposure and HLA in healthy donors. Study-wide points: In vitro checks showed that a few CMV-associated chains really do target CMV antigens.

CDR3 size: 16 residues. The germline CDR1 and CDR2 sequences are MGHRA and YSYEKL. V lost 3 bases to trimming and J lost 4 bases, with 16 bases between them. Clones were sequenced by immunoSEQ multiplex PCR, and TCRdb holds only the in-frame ones, with some missing. The sample lists roughly 170,000 clones; approximately 84% were seen once. Points on this clone: Antigen unknown.

The sequencing sample was made of PBMCs. This chain joins TRBV4-1 and TRBJ1-3; no definite D call. The TCR originated in a woman in her late teens or twenties in good health and CMV-seropositive. The CDR3 spells CASSQQTANAGNTIYF. The CDR3, as DNA: TGCGCCAGCAGCCAGCAAACAGCTAACGCCGGAAACACCATATATTTT.